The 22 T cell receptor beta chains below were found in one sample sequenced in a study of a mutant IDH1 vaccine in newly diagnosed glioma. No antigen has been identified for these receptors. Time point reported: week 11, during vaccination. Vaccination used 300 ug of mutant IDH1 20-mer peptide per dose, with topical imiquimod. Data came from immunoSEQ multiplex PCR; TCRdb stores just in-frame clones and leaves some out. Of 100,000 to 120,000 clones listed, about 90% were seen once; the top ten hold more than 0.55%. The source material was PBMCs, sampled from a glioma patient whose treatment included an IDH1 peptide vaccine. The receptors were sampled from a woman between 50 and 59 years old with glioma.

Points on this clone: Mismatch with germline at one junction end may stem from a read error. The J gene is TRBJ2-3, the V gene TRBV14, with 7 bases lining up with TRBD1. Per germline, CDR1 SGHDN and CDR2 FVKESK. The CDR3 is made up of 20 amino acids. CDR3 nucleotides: TGTGCCAGCAACCAAACCGTTTGGGACAGAAGAGAGACCAGCACAGATACGCAGTATTTT. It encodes CASNQTVWDRRETSTDTQYF.

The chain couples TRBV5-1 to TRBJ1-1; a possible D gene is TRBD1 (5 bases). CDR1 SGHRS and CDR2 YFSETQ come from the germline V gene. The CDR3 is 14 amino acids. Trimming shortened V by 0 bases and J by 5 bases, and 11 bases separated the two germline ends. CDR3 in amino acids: CASSLEIPGTEAFF. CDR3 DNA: TGCGCCAGCAGCTTGGAAATCCCAGGGACTGAAGCTTTCTTT.

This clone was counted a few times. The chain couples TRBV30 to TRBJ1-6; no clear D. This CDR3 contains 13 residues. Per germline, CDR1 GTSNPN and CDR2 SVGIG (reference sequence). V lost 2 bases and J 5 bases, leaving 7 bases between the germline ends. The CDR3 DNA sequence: TGTGCCTGGAGTTTACAGAATAATTCACCCCTCCACTTT. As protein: CAWSLQNNSPLHF. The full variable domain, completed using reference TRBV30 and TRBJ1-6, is SQTIHQWPATLVQPVGSPLSLECTVEGTSNPNLYWYRQAAGRGLQLLFYSVGIGQISSEVPQNLSASRPQDRQFILSSKKLLLSDSGFYLCAWSLQNNSPLHFGNGTRLTVT.

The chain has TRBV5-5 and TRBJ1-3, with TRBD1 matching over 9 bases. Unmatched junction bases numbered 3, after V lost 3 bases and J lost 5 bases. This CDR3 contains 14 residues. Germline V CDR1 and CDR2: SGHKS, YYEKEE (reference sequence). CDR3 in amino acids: CASSWGQGRNTIYF. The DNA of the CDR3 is TGTGCCAGCAGCTGGGGACAGGGTCGAAACACCATATATTTT.

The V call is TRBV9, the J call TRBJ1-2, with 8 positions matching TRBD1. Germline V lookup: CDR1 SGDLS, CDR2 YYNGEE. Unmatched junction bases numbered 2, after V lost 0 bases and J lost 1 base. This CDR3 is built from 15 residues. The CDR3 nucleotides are TGTGCCAGCAGCGTAGGAGGACAGGGTAACTATGGCTACACCTTC. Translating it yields CASSVGGQGNYGYTF.

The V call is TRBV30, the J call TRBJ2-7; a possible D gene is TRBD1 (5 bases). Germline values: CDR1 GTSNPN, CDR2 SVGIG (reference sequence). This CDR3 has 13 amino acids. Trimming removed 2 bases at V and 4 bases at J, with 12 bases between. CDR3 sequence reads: CAWSLGAGYEQYF. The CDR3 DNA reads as TGTGCCTGGAGTTTAGGGGCCGGGTACGAGCAGTACTTC.

CDR3 amino acids: CASSLGAGGFLTQPQHF. In DNA form, the CDR3 reads TGTGCCAGCAGCTTAGGGGCAGGGGGTTTTTTAACTCAGCCCCAGCATTTT. J is TRBJ1-5 and V is TRBV7-8; 7 positions agree with TRBD1. V gave up 1 base and J gave up 6 bases; unmatched junction bases: 12. Germline-derived CDR1 and CDR2 are SGHVS and FQNEAQ. The CDR3 consists of 17 residues.

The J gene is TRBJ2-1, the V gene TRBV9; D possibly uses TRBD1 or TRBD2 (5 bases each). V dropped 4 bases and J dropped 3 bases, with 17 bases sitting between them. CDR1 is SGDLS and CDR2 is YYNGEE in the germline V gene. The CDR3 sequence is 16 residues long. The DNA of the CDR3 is TGTGCCAGCAGCACTTCTCAGGGAGTGCGCTACAATGAGCAGTTCTTC. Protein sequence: CASSTSQGVRYNEQFF.

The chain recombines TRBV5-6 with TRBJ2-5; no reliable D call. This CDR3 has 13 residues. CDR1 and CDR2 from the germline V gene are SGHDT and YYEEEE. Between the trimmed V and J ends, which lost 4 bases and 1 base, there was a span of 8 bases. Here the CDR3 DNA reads TGTGCCAGCAGCCGTCCCCCCCAAGAGACCCAGTACTTC. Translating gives CASSRPPQETQYF.

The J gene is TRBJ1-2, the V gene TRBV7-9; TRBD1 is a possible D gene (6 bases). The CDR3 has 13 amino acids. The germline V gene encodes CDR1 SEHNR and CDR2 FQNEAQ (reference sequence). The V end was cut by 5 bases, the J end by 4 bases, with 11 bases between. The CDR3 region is CASSPGHAYGYTF. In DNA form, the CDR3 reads TGTGCCAGCAGCCCGGGACACGCCTATGGCTACACCTTC.

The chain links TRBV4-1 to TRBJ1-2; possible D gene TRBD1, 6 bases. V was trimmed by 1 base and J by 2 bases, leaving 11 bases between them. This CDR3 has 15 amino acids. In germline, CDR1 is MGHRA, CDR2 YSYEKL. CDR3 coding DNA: TGCGCCAGCAGCCAAGCGGGGCAGGGGAACTATGGCTACACCTTC. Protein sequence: CASSQAGQGNYGYTF.

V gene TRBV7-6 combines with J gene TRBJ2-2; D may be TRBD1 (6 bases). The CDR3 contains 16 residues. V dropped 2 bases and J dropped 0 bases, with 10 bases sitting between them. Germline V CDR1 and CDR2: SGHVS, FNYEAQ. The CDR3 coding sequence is TGTGCCAGCAGCTTAAAGGGACATCCGAACACCGGGGAGCTGTTTTTT. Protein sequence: CASSLKGHPNTGELFF.

CDR3 residues: CASSSQGIYNEQFF. The CDR3 coding sequence is TGTGCCAGCAGCTCACAGGGGATCTACAATGAGCAGTTCTTC. The chain uses TRBV7-9 and TRBJ2-1; 7 bases agree with TRBD1. Germline trimming cut 4 bases from V and 3 bases from J; bases unmatched to any gene: 3. Germline loops: CDR1 SEHNR, CDR2 FQNEAQ (reference sequence). CDR3 length: 14 residues.

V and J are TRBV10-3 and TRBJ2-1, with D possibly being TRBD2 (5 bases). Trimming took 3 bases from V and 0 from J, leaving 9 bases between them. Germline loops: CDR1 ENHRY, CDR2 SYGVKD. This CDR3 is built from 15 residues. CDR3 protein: CAISEMGSSYNEQFF. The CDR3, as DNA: TGTGCCATCAGTGAAATGGGGAGCTCCTACAATGAGCAGTTCTTC.

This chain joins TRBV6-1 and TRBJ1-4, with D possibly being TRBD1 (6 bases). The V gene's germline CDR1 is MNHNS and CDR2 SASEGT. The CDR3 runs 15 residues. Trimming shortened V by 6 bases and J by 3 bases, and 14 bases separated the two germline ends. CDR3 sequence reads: CASSLRGAANEKLFF. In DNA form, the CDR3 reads TGTGCCAGCAGCCTTAGGGGGGCAGCTAATGAAAAACTGTTTTTT.

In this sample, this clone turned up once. Written as DNA, the CDR3 is TGTGCCAGCAGTTTGCGTCCCGGGACAGGGACCTACGAGCAGTACTTC. Residues: CASSLRPGTGTYEQYF. The chain uses TRBV28 and TRBJ2-7, with 9 bases lining up with TRBD1. Trimming took 3 bases from V and 2 from J; bases not matched to a gene: 8. The germline V gene has CDR1 MDHEN and CDR2 SYDVKM. The CDR3 is 16 residues long.

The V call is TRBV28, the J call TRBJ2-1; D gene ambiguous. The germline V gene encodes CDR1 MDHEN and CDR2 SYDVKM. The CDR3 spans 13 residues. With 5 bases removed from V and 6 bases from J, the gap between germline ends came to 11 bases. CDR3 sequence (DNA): TGTGCCAGCAGTCCCCAGGAGACCAATGAGCAGTTCTTC. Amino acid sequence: CASSPQETNEQFF.

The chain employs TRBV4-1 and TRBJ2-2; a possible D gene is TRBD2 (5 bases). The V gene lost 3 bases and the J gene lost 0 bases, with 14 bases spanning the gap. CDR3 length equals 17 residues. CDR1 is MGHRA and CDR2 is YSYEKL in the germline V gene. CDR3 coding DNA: TGCGCCAGCAGCCATTACCTAGCTACCGCGAACACCGGGGAGCTGTTTTTT. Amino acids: CASSHYLATANTGELFF.

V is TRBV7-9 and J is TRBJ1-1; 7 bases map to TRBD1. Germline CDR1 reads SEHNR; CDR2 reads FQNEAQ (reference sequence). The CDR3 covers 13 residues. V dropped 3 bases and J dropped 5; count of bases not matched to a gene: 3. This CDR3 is CASSFDRVTEAFF. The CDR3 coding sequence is TGTGCCAGCAGCTTCGACAGGGTAACTGAAGCTTTCTTT.

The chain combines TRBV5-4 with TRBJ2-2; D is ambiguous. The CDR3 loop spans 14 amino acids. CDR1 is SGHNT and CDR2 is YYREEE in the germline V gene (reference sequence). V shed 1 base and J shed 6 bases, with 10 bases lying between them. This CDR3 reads CASSLWGWAGELFF. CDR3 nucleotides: TGTGCCAGCAGCTTGTGGGGTTGGGCCGGGGAGCTGTTTTTT.

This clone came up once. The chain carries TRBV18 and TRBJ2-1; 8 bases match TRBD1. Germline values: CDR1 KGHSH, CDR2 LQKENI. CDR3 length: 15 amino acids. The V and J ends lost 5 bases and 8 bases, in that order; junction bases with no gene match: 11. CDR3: CASSASRGRLDEQFF. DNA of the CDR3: TGTGCCAGCTCAGCTAGCAGGGGGCGCTTAGATGAGCAGTTCTTC.

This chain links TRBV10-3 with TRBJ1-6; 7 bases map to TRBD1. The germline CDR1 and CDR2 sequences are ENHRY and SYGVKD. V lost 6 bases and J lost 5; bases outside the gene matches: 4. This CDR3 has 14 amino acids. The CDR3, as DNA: TGTGCCATCAGGCAACAGGGGAATAATTCACCCCTCCACTTT. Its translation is CAIRQQGNNSPLHF.